Below are 19 T cell receptor beta chains sequenced from a single sample in a study of T cell repertoires in cytomegalovirus infection. Their target antigens are unknown. TCRdb re-analysed the reads in MiXCR, keeping a single row per CDR3 protein. Of about 700,000 distinct CDR3 sequences in the sample, roughly 36% were seen once. Here the sequenced sample was cultured PBMCs, taken from culture after CMV antigen stimulation. The receptor set was obtained from a human donor in good health (CMV status not recorded). Some clones in this sample may be carry-over from other donors' samples.

The chain uses TRBV6-7 and TRBJ2-1, with TRBD2 matching over 15 bases. TRBV6-7 is an open reading frame, and its role is uncertain. This CDR3 contains 15 residues. Trimming cost V 5 bases and J 11 bases; bases outside gene matches: 7. CDR3 nucleotide sequence: TGTGCCAGCAGTCGAGGACTAGCGGGAGGGCAGAAGCAGTTCTTC. Its translation is CASSRGLAGGQKQFF.

This chain connects TRBV10-3 to TRBJ1-5, with 7 positions matching TRBD1. V lost 6 bases to trimming and J lost 7 bases; unmatched junction nucleotides: 9. The germline CDR1 and CDR2 sequences are ENHRY and SYGVKD. The CDR3 sequence is 14 residues long. Here the CDR3 DNA reads TGTGCCATCAGAAACGACAGGGTAGGGCAGCCCCAGCATTTT. As protein: CAIRNDRVGQPQHF.

The genes are TRBV2 and TRBJ2-7; D might be TRBD2 (5 bases). The ends were cut back, 0 bases at V and 6 bases at J, with 15 bases in the middle. CDR3 length: 15 amino acids. CDR1 SNHLY and CDR2 FYNNEI come from the germline V gene. CDR3 bases: TGTGCCAGCAGTGAAGCCCCCGGGATGCCAGGCGAGCAGTACTTC. This translates into CASSEAPGMPGEQYF.

This sequence joins TRBV6-5 and TRBJ1-5, with no clear D. From germline, CDR1 is MNHEY and CDR2 SVGAGI. CDR3 length equals 14 residues. Trimming removed 4 bases at V and 8 bases at J, with 15 bases between. CDR3 protein: CASSLDGISEPQHF. The CDR3 DNA follows: TGTGCCAGCAGTTTAGACGGGATCTCCGAGCCCCAGCATTTT.

This clonotype appeared a few times. This sequence joins TRBV7-9 and TRBJ2-5; D might be TRBD1 (6 bases). This CDR3 region has 17 residues. Germline V gene sequence: CDR1 SEHNR, CDR2 FQNEAQ (reference sequence). The ends were cut back, 5 bases at V and 5 bases at J, with 24 bases in the middle. The DNA for the CDR3 is TGTGCCAGCAGCCATAGGTGGGGGACACCCGCGGAGGAGACCCAGTACTTC. It yields the protein CASSHRWGTPAEETQYF.

This clonotype was detected ten times or more. V and J are TRBV7-2 and TRBJ1-5; D perhaps matches TRBD1 (6 bases). This CDR3 is 16 amino acids long. Looked up from germline, CDR1 is SGHTA and CDR2 is FQGNSA. V was clipped by 0 bases and J by 5 bases, with 14 bases between them. DNA of the CDR3: TGTGCCAGCAGCTTAGCGGGGACACAACCCGATCAGCCCCAGCATTTT. Its translation: CASSLAGTQPDQPQHF.

The rearrangement links TRBV4-1 to TRBJ1-6; weak D call: TRBD1 (6 bases). Trimming removed 2 bases from V and 0 bases from J, with 14 bases in between. This CDR3 has 18 amino acids. The germline CDR1 and CDR2 sequences are MGHRA and YSYEKL. CDR3 sequence (DNA): TGCGCCAGCAGCCAAAGGGACATCAACCTCTCCTATAATTCACCCCTCCACTTT. Its protein is CASSQRDINLSYNSPLHF.

This clonotype has just a few counts. The gene calls are TRBV11-2 and TRBJ2-7, with no clear D. The CDR3 runs to 13 residues. The germline V gene has CDR1 SGHAT and CDR2 FQNNGV. V gave up 6 bases and J gave up 6 bases, with 15 bases separating them. The CDR3 reads CASRRLRAGEQYF. For the CDR3, the DNA is TGTGCCAGCAGACGTCTCCGGGCTGGCGAGCAGTACTTC.

The chain is built from TRBV20-1 and TRBJ1-2; D ambiguous. Germline lookup yields CDR1 DFQATT and CDR2 SNEGSKA (reference sequence). V was shortened by 5 bases and J by 7 bases, with 5 bases between the two germline ends. This CDR3 is 9 amino acids long. Written as DNA, the CDR3 is TGCAGTGCTCCAACTGGCTACACCTTC. It yields the protein CSAPTGYTF.

Only a few counts were recorded for this clonotype. The rearrangement links TRBV5-6 to TRBJ2-2; no firm D call. CDR3 size: 15 residues. CDR1 SGHDT and CDR2 YYEEEE come from the germline V gene. Trimming removed 0 bases at V and 5 bases at J, with 11 bases between. CDR3 nucleotide sequence: TGTGCCAGCAGCTTGGTTAGTGAAGGGACCGGGGAGCTGTTTTTT. Residues: CASSLVSEGTGELFF. The entire variable domain, with the rest obtained from reference TRBV5-6 and TRBJ2-2, is as follows: DAGVTQSPTHLIKTRGQQVTLRCSPKSGHDTVSWYQQALGQGPQFIFQYYEEEERQRGNFPDRFSGHQFPNYSSELNVNALLLGDSALYLCASSLVSEGTGELFFGEGSRLTVL.

CDR3 sequence reads: CASSSDRGSSEQYF. CDR3 bases: TGTGCCAGCAGCTCTGACAGGGGTAGTTCCGAGCAGTACTTC. The rearrangement joins TRBV11-2 to TRBJ2-7; 8 nucleotides agree with TRBD1. V lost 4 bases to trimming and J lost 6 bases; unmatched junction nucleotides: 8. Germline V gene lookup returns CDR1 SGHAT and CDR2 FQNNGV. This CDR3 spans 14 amino acids. Looking up the rest from reference TRBV11-2 and TRBJ2-7 gives the full variable domain: EAGVAQSPRYKIIEKRQSVAFWCNPISGHATLYWYQQILGQGPKLLIQFQNNGVVDDSQLPKDRFSAERLKGVDSTLKIQPAKLEDSAVYLCASSSDRGSSEQYFGPGTRLTVT.

V is TRBV7-9 and J is TRBJ2-5; TRBD2 is a possible D gene (6 bases). This CDR3 comprises 14 residues. V dropped 4 bases and J dropped 5 bases, with 14 bases sitting between them. Germline assignment: CDR1 SEHNR and CDR2 FQNEAQ (reference sequence). The CDR3 is CASSSYSGRETQYF. The CDR3 nucleotides read TGTGCCAGCAGCTCCTATAGCGGACGGGAGACCCAGTACTTC.

Many counts were recorded for this clonotype. The chain recombines TRBV7-2 with TRBJ1-6, with D maybe TRBD1 (5 bases). The V end lost 5 bases, the J end lost 3 bases, and 17 bases lay between the germline ends. Germline loops: CDR1 SGHTA, CDR2 FQGNSA. This CDR3 is built from 17 residues. CDR3 DNA: TGTGCCAGCAGCCCCCGGCCCCCAGGGTACTATAATTCACCCCTCCACTTT. Its translation: CASSPRPPGYYNSPLHF.

The V call is TRBV7-2, the J call TRBJ2-7, with TRBD1 identical over 9 bases. The CDR3 spans 15 residues. Germline CDR1 is SGHTA and CDR2 is FQGNSA. V shed 5 bases, J shed 5 bases, and the junction held 10 bases outside the gene matches. In nucleotides, the CDR3 is TGTGCCAGCAGCCATCCGGGACAGGGTGCCCACGAGCAGTACTTC. This codes for CASSHPGQGAHEQYF.

This clonotype occurred a few times. V gene TRBV12-3 or TRBV12-4 combines with J gene TRBJ1-2; D gene uncertain. V was clipped by 7 bases and J by 6 bases, with 18 bases between them. This CDR3 contains 14 residues. This CDR3 is CASTHNSEGNGYTF. Written as DNA, the CDR3 is TGTGCCAGCACCCACAACTCCGAGGGAAATGGCTACACCTTC.

The chain employs TRBV20-1 and TRBJ2-2, with D tentatively TRBD2 (6 bases). CDR1 and CDR2 from the germline V gene are DFQATT and SNEGSKA (reference sequence). The CDR3 has 15 amino acids. Deletions cut 6 bases from V and 1 base from J, with 15 bases between. The CDR3 DNA reads as TGCAGTGCCAAACGTCCGGGACTGAACACCGGGGAGCTGTTTTTT. Translated: CSAKRPGLNTGELFF.

The rearrangement uses TRBV20-1 and TRBJ2-3; TRBD1 might be the D (6 bases). CDR3 length: 14 amino acids. The germline CDR1 and CDR2 sequences are DFQATT and SNEGSKA (reference sequence). Between the trimmed V and J ends, which lost 5 bases and 2 bases, there was a span of 14 bases. CDR3: CSARTDRNTDTQYF. CDR3 nucleotides: TGCAGTGCTCGAACGGACAGAAACACAGATACGCAGTATTTT.

This chain uses TRBV4-1 with TRBJ2-7; no definite D call. Germline CDR1 is MGHRA and CDR2 is YSYEKL. V was cut by 0 bases and J by 6 bases, with 15 bases left in between. There are 15 residues in the CDR3. CDR3 bases: TGCGCCAGCAGCCAAGAGGCGGAGATGTTCGGCGAGCAGTACTTC. Its protein product is CASSQEAEMFGEQYF.

The J gene is TRBJ2-1, the V gene TRBV7-9; TRBD1 or TRBD2 may be the D gene (5 bases each). V was trimmed by 4 bases and J by 8 bases, leaving 12 bases between them. The CDR3 extends over 13 amino acids. The germline gives CDR1 SEHNR, CDR2 FQNEAQ (reference sequence). DNA for the CDR3: TGTGCCAGCAGCTACACCCAGGGAGATGAGCAGTTCTTC. Translating gives CASSYTQGDEQFF.